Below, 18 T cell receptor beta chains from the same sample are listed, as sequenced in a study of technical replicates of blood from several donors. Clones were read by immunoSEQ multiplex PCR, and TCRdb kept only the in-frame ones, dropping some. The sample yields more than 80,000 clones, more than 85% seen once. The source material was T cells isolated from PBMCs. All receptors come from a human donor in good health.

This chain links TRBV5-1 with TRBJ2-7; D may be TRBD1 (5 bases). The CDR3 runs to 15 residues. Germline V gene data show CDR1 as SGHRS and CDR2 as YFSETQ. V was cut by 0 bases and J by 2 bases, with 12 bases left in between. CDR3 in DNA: TGCGCCAGCAGCTTGGAGGCAGGGAATCCCTACGAGCAGTACTTC. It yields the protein CASSLEAGNPYEQYF.

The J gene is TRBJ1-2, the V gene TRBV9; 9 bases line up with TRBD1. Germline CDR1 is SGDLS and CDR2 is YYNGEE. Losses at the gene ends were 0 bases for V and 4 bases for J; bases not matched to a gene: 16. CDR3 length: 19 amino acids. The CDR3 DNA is TGTGCCAGCAGCGTAGTAGGACCCCTTGGGACAGGGACTGCCTATGGCTACACCTTC. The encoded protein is CASSVVGPLGTGTAYGYTF. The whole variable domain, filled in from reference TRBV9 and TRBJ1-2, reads DSGVTQTPKHLITATGQRVTLRCSPRSGDLSVYWYQQSLDQGLQFLIQYYNGEERAKGNILERFSAQQFPDLHSELNLSSLELGDSALYFCASSVVGPLGTGTAYGYTFGSGTRLTVV.

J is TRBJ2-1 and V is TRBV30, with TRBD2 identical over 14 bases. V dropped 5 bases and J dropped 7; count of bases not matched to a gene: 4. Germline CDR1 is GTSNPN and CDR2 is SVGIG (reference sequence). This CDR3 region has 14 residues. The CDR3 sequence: CAWAGLAGENEQFF. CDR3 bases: TGTGCCTGGGCGGGACTAGCGGGAGAAAATGAGCAGTTCTTC.

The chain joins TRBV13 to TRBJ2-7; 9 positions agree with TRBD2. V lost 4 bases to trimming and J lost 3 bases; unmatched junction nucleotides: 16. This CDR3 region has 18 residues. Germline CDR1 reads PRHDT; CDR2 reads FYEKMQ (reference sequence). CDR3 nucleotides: TGTGCCAGCAGCTCTACTGAAGCGGGAGGCCGACTTAACTACGAGCAGTACTTC. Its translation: CASSSTEAGGRLNYEQYF.

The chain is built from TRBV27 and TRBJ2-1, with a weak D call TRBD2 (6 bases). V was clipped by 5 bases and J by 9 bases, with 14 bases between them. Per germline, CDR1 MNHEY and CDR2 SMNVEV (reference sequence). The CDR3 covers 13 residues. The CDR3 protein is CASSTTRFGEQFF. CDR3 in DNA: TGTGCCAGCAGTACGACTAGGTTCGGTGAGCAGTTCTTC.

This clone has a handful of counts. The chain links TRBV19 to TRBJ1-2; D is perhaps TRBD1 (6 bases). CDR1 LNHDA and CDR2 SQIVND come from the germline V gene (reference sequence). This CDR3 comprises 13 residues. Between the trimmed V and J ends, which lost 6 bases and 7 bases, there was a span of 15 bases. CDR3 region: CASRARDNSGYTF. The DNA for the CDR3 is TGTGCCAGTAGAGCCCGGGACAATTCTGGCTACACCTTC.

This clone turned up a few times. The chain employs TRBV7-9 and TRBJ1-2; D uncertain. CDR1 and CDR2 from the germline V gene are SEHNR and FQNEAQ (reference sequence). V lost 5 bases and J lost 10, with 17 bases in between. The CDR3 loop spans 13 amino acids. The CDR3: CASSPYRLWAYTF. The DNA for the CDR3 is TGTGCCAGCAGCCCCTATAGATTGTGGGCCTACACCTTC. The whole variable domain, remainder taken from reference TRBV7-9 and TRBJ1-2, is DTGVSQNPRHKITKRGQNVTFRCDPISEHNRLYWYRQTLGQGPEFLTYFQNEAQLEKSRLLSDRFSAERPKGSFSTLEIQRTEQGDSAMYLCASSPYRLWAYTFGSGTRLTVV.

CDR3 sequence reads: CASSPKTGLADPYEQYF. For the CDR3, the DNA is TGTGCCAGCAGCCCCAAGACAGGACTAGCGGACCCCTACGAGCAGTACTTC. This chain uses TRBV7-2 with TRBJ2-7, with 10 bases that match TRBD2. The V segment lost 5 bases and the J segment 2 bases; nucleotides outside the gene matches: 12. Germline V gene data show CDR1 as SGHTA and CDR2 as FQGNSA. There are 17 residues in the CDR3.

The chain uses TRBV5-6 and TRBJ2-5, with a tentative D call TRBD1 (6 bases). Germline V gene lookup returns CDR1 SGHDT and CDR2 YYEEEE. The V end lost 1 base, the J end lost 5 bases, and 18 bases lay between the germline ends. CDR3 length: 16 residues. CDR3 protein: CASSLRYRDKFETQYF. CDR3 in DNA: TGTGCCAGCAGCTTGCGGTACAGGGACAAGTTCGAGACCCAGTACTTC.

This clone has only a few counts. In nucleotides, the CDR3 is TGCGCCAGCAGCTTGAATGGGGGCATGGTGGCCAACGTCCTGACTTTC. Translated, it gives CASSLNGGMVANVLTF. J is TRBJ2-6 and V is TRBV5-1; TRBD1 might be the D (6 bases). Trimming removed 1 base at V and 6 bases at J, with 14 bases between. Per the germline V gene, CDR1 is SGHRS and CDR2 is YFSETQ. This CDR3 region has 16 residues.

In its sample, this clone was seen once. The CDR3 DNA reads TGTGCCGTGCAATTAACCGGGACTCCCTCCTACGAGCAGTACTTC. Translation: CAVQLTGTPSYEQYF. This chain links TRBV6-1 with TRBJ2-7; D may be TRBD2 (6 bases). The germline V gene encodes CDR1 MNHNS and CDR2 SASEGT. The CDR3 has 15 amino acids. V lost 11 bases to trimming and J lost 0 bases, with 20 bases between them.

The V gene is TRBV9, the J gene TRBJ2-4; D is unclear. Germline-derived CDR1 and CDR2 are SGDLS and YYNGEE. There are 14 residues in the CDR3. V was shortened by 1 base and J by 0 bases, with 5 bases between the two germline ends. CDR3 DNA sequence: TGTGCCAGCAGCGTATCCGTAGCCAAAAACATTCAGTACTTC. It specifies CASSVSVAKNIQYF.

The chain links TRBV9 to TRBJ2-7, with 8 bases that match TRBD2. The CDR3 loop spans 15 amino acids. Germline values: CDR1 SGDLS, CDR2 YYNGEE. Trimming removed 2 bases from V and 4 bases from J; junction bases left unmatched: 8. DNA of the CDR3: TGTGCCAGCAGCGTTGATCAGCGGGAGAGGTACGAGCAGTACTTC. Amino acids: CASSVDQRERYEQYF.

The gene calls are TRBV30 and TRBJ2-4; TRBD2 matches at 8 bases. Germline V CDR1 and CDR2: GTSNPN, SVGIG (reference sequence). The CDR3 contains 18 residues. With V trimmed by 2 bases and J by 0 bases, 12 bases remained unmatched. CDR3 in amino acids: CAWSRRIAGSLAKNIQYF. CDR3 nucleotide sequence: TGTGCCTGGAGTCGTCGGATAGCGGGAAGCCTAGCCAAAAACATTCAGTACTTC.

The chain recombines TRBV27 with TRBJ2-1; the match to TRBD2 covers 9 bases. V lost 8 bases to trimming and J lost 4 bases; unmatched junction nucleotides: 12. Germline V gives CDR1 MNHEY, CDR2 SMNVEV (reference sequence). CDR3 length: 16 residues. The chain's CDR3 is CASASFSGRSYNEQFF. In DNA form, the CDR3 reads TGTGCCAGCGCTTCCTTTAGCGGGAGAAGTTACAATGAGCAGTTCTTC.

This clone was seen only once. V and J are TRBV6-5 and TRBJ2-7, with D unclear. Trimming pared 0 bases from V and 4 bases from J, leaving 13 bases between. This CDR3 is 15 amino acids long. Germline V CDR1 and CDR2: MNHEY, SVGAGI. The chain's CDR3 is CASSYSSVQAYEQYF. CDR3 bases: TGTGCCAGCAGTTACTCGAGTGTTCAGGCTTACGAGCAGTACTTC.

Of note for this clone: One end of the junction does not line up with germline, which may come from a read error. The CDR3 DNA follows: TGCAGCGCTAGTGTGGAGACAGAGGATTTT. Translation: CSASVETEDF. The chain uses TRBV29-1 and TRBJ2-3; possibly TRBD1 for D (5 bases). The CDR3 contains 10 residues. Germline CDR1 reads SQVTM; CDR2 reads ANQGSEA.

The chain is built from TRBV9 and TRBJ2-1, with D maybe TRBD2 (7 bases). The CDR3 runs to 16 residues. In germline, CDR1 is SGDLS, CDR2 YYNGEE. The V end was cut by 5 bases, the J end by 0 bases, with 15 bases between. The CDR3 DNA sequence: TGTGCCAGCAGTGTTGCGGGGGCTTCCTCCTACAATGAGCAGTTCTTC. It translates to CASSVAGASSYNEQFF.